This T cell receptor beta chain was sequenced in a study of shared clonotypes between healthy human individuals. Whole-study findings and limits: Sequencing of the sorted subsets was shown by rarefaction to be incomplete despite large depth.

Germline assignment: CDR1 SGHTA and CDR2 FQGNSA. V lost 5 bases and J lost 2; bases outside the gene matches: 5. The CDR3 contains 14 residues. Deep was the level used in running the assay. The table came from immunoSEQ multiplex PCR; TCRdb's copy has only in-frame clones and leaves some out. The data contain around 2.5 million clones, 93% of them singletons. In this sample, this clone turned up a few times. Its target is unknown. Other DNA sequences in the same sample also yield this CDR3. Investigators divided CD4+ cells into CD45RA+ naive and CD45RA-negative memory subsets. Sequenced input: naive CD4+ T cells from PBMCs. Described subset: CD45RA+ positively selected. The rearrangement joins TRBV7-2 to TRBJ2-5, with 7 bases fitting TRBD1. The sequence derives from a man between 18 and 35 years old in good health. Some clones in this sample may be carry-over from other donors' samples. CDR3 DNA: TGTGCCAGCAGCCCCAGGACAGGTCAAGAGACCCAGTACTTC. Its protein product is CASSPRTGQETQYF.